This TCR beta chain was identified in a study of OX40 agonist ivuxolimab in advanced cancers. Study outcomes and limitations: Averaged across samples, CD8+ T cells carried more expanded clones than CD4+ did.

The germline V gene has CDR1 KGHSH and CDR2 LQKENI. The CDR3 is made up of 14 amino acids. Trimming shortened V by 6 bases and J by 1 base, and 13 bases separated the two germline ends. Comment on this clone: Its antigen remains unidentified.

The investigators sampled blood at baseline, at cycle 4 day 1, and at cycle 7 day 1. The method was immunoSEQ multiplex PCR; TCRdb's version includes in-frame clones alone and lacks a portion of them. The data show 52,000 or so clones, with about 83% seen just once and less than 0.85% held by the top ten. V usage is TRBV18 and J usage is TRBJ2-7; D possibly matches TRBD1 or TRBD2 (5 bases each). The material was CD4+ or CD8+ T cells sorted from blood, obtained in a trial of the OX40 agonist ivuxolimab. The receptor comes from an adult with an advanced solid tumor such as melanoma, head and neck, liver or kidney cancer. The CDR3 DNA sequence: TGTGCCAGCTCGCCGGGACGGTATTCCTACGAGCAGTACTTC. This encodes CASSPGRYSYEQYF.